Listed below are T cell receptor beta chains from one sample, sequenced in a study of T-cell memory formation after mild COVID-19. TCRdb used MiXCR to reprocess the 5' RACE reads, holding one entry per CDR3 protein. The table has about 430,000 distinct CDR3 sequences, roughly 18% seen once. Specimen: PBMCs or a T cell subset sorted from them (not recorded which). The source is a man younger than 35 who had mild COVID-19 (a few samples of this study predate the infection). Cell type and time point are not known. Both conserved end residues are part of each CDR3. A D gene is named only where the DNA matches it firmly. For some rows the clone size is stated as once, few or many, or as a class when expanded; others skip it.

j_call	clone_size	v_call	d_call	cdr3_aa	cdr3_nt
TRBJ2-1	-	TRBV27	-	CASSWGAGTYNEQFF	TGTGCCAGCAGCTGGGGTGCGGGGACCTACAATGAGCAGTTCTTC
TRBJ2-7	few	TRBV3-1	-	CASSGGHATYEQYF	TGTGCCAGCAGCGGGGGGCACGCAACCTACGAGCAGTACTTC
TRBJ2-7	-	TRBV20-1	TRBD2	CSASSGGFYEQYF	TGCAGTGCTAGTAGCGGGGGATTCTACGAGCAGTACTTC
TRBJ2-2	many	TRBV12-3/TRBV12-4	-	CASSFGGPGELFF	TGTGCCAGCAGTTTTGGGGGGCCCGGGGAGCTGTTTTTT
TRBJ1-6	once	TRBV4-3	-	CASSQDLGSISSYNSPLHF	TGCGCCAGCAGCCAAGATCTAGGAAGTATTAGCTCCTATAATTCACCCCTCCACTTT
TRBJ1-1	few	TRBV30	-	CAWSEQFKARTRWGTEAFF	TGTGCCTGGAGTGAACAGTTTAAGGCCAGGACGAGATGGGGCACTGAAGCTTTCTTT
TRBJ2-5	-	TRBV19	-	CASSNQAQETQYF	TGTGCCAGTAGTAACCAGGCCCAAGAGACCCAGTACTTC
TRBJ1-2	-	TRBV6-5	TRBD1	CASSYEGTGQFYGYTF	TGTGCCAGCAGTTACGAGGGGACAGGGCAGTTCTATGGCTACACCTTC
TRBJ1-1	few	TRBV5-1	-	CASSLGVRNTYTEAFF	TGCGCCAGCAGCCTGGGGGTCAGAAATACTTACACTGAAGCTTTCTTT
TRBJ2-3	-	TRBV12-3/TRBV12-4	TRBD2	CASSFETSGGDTQYF	TGTGCCAGCAGTTTCGAAACTAGCGGGGGGGATACGCAGTATTTT
TRBJ2-2	few	TRBV7-2	-	CASSPSPRPGELFF	TGTGCCAGCAGCCCTTCCCCCAGGCCCGGGGAGCTGTTTTTT
TRBJ2-7	-	TRBV7-9	-	CASSLPGRRNEQYF	TGTGCCAGCAGCTTACCGGGACGGAGGAACGAGCAGTACTTC
TRBJ2-5	few	TRBV7-9	-	CASSWGPFEETQYF	TGTGCCAGCAGCTGGGGACCTTTTGAGGAGACCCAGTACTTC
TRBJ2-5	-	TRBV12-3/TRBV12-4	-	CASSQDRWETQYF	TGTGCCAGCAGCCAGGACAGATGGGAGACCCAGTACTTC
TRBJ2-7	few	TRBV18	-	CASSPRTERYEQYF	TGTGCCAGCTCACCACGGACTGAACGCTACGAGCAGTACTTC
TRBJ1-1	few	TRBV9	-	CASSVVGGNTEAFF	TGTGCCAGCAGCGTAGTTGGGGGTAACACTGAAGCTTTCTTT
TRBJ2-5	-	TRBV6-8	TRBD1	CASSRTGDPFFQETQYF	TGTGCCAGCAGTAGGACAGGGGACCCTTTCTTTCAAGAGACCCAGTACTTC
TRBJ1-5	few	TRBV20-1	-	CSASPGRGYGQPQHF	TGCAGTGCTAGTCCAGGCAGGGGATATGGGCAGCCCCAGCATTTT
TRBJ1-5	-	TRBV5-1	TRBD1	CASSKTGGVQHQHF	TGCGCCAGCAGCAAGACAGGGGGCGTTCAGCACCAGCATTTT